The TCR beta chain described here comes from a study of T cell responses to AZD1222 COVID-19 vaccine (dated by TCRdb to the early 2020s). About the full investigation: A total of more than 230 trial participants underwent TCR sequencing, of whom about 210 received two doses of AZD1222 and 26 received two doses of the MenACWY control vaccine. Trial participants were enrolled into age subgroups of 18-55, 56-69 and 70-plus years, which contained around 150, 29 and 61 TCR-sequenced participants, respectively.

As regards this clone: Its antigen remains undetermined. No qualities accompany the bases; no much larger clone lies one base away.

Reading from cysteine to phenylalanine, the CDR3 counts 16 amino acids. The entry retains the CDR3 DNA only, 48 bases that are in frame from base 1. The germline ends are 16 bases apart after V is trimmed by 4 bases and J by 2 bases. The germline V gene provides CDR1 SGHRS and CDR2 YFSETQ. The sample's time point, from its label and the paper: about 28 days (+/-7) after the second vaccine dose. AZD1222 recipients whose second dose came at about 4 weeks and those whose second dose came at about 12 weeks were combined into one group, since spike-specific TCR depth and breadth did not differ between the two schedules. Vaccinee samples were obtained from the UK trials COV001 and COV002, which included a single-blind randomized controlled phase 2/3 trial of AZD1222 (ChAdOx1 nCoV-19) in healthy adults. For TCRbeta chain sequencing, PBMC samples from trial participants were taken at day 0 and at day 28 after the second dose.

What the work shows at the level of the full study, not this receptor alone: Participants were mostly white British and included more females than males, and it was suggested by the authors that clonal diversity may have been underestimated. The vaccine-associated CD4 TCRs covered the entire spike protein, and the dominant responses fell in regions 160-218 and 743-854. Reportedly, almost half of the unique spike-specific TCRs recognized epitopes lying outside the regions that are mutated in the B.1.351 and B.1.1.7 variants. In the small 56-69-year group, the increase in depth fell short of significance, most likely because of low power. Because no day 14 peak-response samples were available, the repertoires could be characterized only after the peak T cell response. After two AZD1222 doses, spike-specific TCR breadth and depth were significantly higher than at day 0 and than in MenACWY recipients. Only six AZD1222 recipients were SARS-CoV-2 seropositive at baseline, limiting conclusions about previously exposed vaccinees.

The CDR3 regions of human TCRbeta chains were analyzed by immunosequencing. The authors' pipeline ran thus. TCRs in the repertoires were matched against a reference library of SARS-CoV-2-specific TCRs that had been generated with the MIRA antigen-specificity platform. Breadth was defined as the fraction of unique TCRs that were SARS-CoV-2-associated, and depth was defined as the fraction of total T cells that were SARS-CoV-2-associated. Each spike-specific TCR was assigned to its reactive spike region and to a CD4 or CD8 class using the MIRA data. Log10-transformed breadth and depth values were compared by one-way ANOVA with Sidak's multiple comparisons tests. TCRdb holds this immuneACCESS table with in-frame rearrangements only. Some clones are missing; in checked studies, unresolved V genes explain under half, and the rest has no known cause. That table is the source of V, J and clone size, and D and trimming were worked out from the DNA. This sample gives tens of thousands of clones in total; about 88% of them show up just once. Approximately 5% of the sample goes to the ten largest clones.

Recombination linked TRBV5-1 to TRBJ2-1; possibly the D gene is TRBD2, per 5 matching bases. This specimen was peripheral blood, taken 28 days after the second AZD1222 dose. This receptor was taken from an adult who received the AZD1222 COVID-19 vaccine. The CDR3 reads CASSPWASGTYNEQFF. The bases are TGCGCCAGCAGCCCCTGGGCGTCGGGGACCTACAATGAGCAGTTCTTC.